A single sample is the source of the 9 T cell receptor beta chains below, sequenced in a study of blood T cell repertoires in COVID-19. Some clones are missing from TCRdb's copy, which holds only in-frame ones; the method was immunoSEQ multiplex PCR. The sample lists 110,000 to 150,000 clones, approximately 85% occurring once. Sequencing was performed on peripheral blood. The receptors derive from a man in his sixties or seventies with acute or convalescent COVID-19.

Regarding this clone: At one end the junction does not follow the germline gene, possibly because of a read error. This chain links TRBV5-1 with TRBJ2-1, with D possibly called TRBD1 or TRBD2 (7 bases each). This CDR3 has 14 residues. Germline CDR1 SGHRS, CDR2 YFSETQ. The CDR3 nucleotides read TGCGCCAGCACCTTGACAGGGAGGGTTGATGAGCAGTTCTTC. Translating it yields CASTLTGRVDEQFF.

V gene TRBV10-1 combines with J gene TRBJ2-7; 10 positions agree with TRBD1. Germline CDR1 and CDR2: WNHNN and SYGVQD (reference sequence). V trimming: 6 bases; J trimming: 3 bases; junction bases outside the gene matches: 11. The CDR3 spans 16 residues. CDR3 DNA: TGCGCCAGCAGCAGAGATAGCCGGACAGGGGGCTACGAGCAGTACTTC. It specifies CASSRDSRTGGYEQYF.

This clone has only a few counts. The V call is TRBV7-9, the J call TRBJ1-2, with a tentative D call TRBD1 (6 bases). With 1 base removed from V and 1 base from J, the gap between germline ends came to 16 bases. The CDR3 spans 17 residues. Germline assignment: CDR1 SEHNR and CDR2 FQNEAQ (reference sequence). DNA of the CDR3: TGTGCCAGCAGCTTAGATTCGGTCAGGGGATTTAACTATGGCTACACCTTC. Translation: CASSLDSVRGFNYGYTF.

For the CDR3, the DNA is TGTGCCAGCAGCTCCTCCGGGGGGCGCTCTGATACGCAGTATTTT. It is translated as CASSSSGGRSDTQYF. The chain joins TRBV7-9 to TRBJ2-3, with D maybe TRBD2 (7 bases). CDR3 length: 15 amino acids. Trimming took 4 bases from V and 6 from J, leaving 17 bases between them. Germline V gene lookup returns CDR1 SEHNR and CDR2 FQNEAQ (reference sequence).

The chain is built from TRBV5-4 and TRBJ1-2; tentative D call: TRBD1 (5 bases). This CDR3 has 13 residues. Trimming removed 4 bases at V and 3 bases at J, with 10 bases between. Germline V gene sequence: CDR1 SGHNT, CDR2 YYREEE (reference sequence). CDR3 DNA sequence: TGTGCCAGCAGCCCTGACAGCCACTATGGCTACACCTTC. This encodes CASSPDSHYGYTF.

The chain carries TRBV19 and TRBJ2-5; maybe TRBD1 (6 bases). The CDR3 has 14 amino acids. CDR1 and CDR2 from the germline V gene are LNHDA and SQIVND (reference sequence). V lost 3 bases and J lost 5, with 13 bases in between. The CDR3 loop reads CASSMNRVGETQYF. The CDR3 DNA reads TGTGCCAGTAGTATGAACAGGGTTGGGGAGACCCAGTACTTC.

DNA for the CDR3: TGTGCCAGCAGCCTGACAGGGGCAGAGACCCAGTACTTC. Its protein is CASSLTGAETQYF. The V and J genes are TRBV5-5 and TRBJ2-5; 8 bases line up with TRBD1. CDR3 length: 13 residues. Germline V CDR1 and CDR2: SGHKS, YYEKEE (reference sequence). With V trimmed by 4 bases and J by 4 bases, 3 bases remained unmatched. The whole variable domain, filled in from reference TRBV5-5 and TRBJ2-5, reads DAGVTQSPTHLIKTRGQQVTLRCSPISGHKSVSWYQQVLGQGPQFIFQYYEKEERGRGNFPDRFSARQFPNYSSELNVNALLLGDSALYLCASSLTGAETQYFGPGTRLLVL.

This clone turned up a few times. This chain uses TRBV4-1 with TRBJ1-6; TRBD1 agrees at 9 bases. Unmatched junction bases numbered 12, after V lost 0 bases and J lost 6 bases. CDR3 length: 19 residues. Germline V CDR1 and CDR2: MGHRA, YSYEKL. The CDR3 region has the DNA TGCGCCAGCAGCCAAGAATCCCTCCTGAGGGACAGGGTTAATTCACCCCTCCACTTT. As protein: CASSQESLLRDRVNSPLHF.

The rearrangement links TRBV29-1 to TRBJ1-1; D perhaps matches TRBD1 (6 bases). Germline values: CDR1 SQVTM, CDR2 ANQGSEA. V gave up 6 bases and J gave up 0 bases, with 11 bases separating them. The CDR3 loop spans 13 amino acids. The CDR3 sequence is CSVDRNMNTEAFF. The CDR3 nucleotides read TGCAGCGTAGACAGGAACATGAACACTGAAGCTTTCTTT.